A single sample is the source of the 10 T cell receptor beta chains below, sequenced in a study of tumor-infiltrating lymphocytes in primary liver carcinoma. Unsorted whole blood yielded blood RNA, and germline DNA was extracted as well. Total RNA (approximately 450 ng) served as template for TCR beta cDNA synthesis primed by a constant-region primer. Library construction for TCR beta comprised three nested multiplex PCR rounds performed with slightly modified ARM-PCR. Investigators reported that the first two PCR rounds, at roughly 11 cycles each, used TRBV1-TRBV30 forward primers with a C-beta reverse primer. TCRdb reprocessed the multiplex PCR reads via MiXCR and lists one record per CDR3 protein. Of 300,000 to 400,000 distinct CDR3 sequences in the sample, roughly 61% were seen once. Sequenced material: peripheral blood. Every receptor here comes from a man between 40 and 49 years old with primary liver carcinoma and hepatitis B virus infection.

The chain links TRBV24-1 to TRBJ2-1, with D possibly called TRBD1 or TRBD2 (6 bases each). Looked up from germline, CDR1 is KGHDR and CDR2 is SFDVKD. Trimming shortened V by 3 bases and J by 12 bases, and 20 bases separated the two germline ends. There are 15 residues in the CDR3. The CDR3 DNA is TGTGCCACCAGTGATAAACGGGGGCCCAGGGATGCGCAGTTCTTC. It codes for CATSDKRGPRDAQFF.

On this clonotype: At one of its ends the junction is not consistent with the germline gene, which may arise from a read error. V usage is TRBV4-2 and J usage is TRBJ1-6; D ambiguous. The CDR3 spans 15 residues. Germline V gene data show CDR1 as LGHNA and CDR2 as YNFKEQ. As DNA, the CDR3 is TGTGTCAGCAGCCAAGTTGGCTCCACGGATTCACGCCTCCACTTT. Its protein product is CVSSQVGSTDSRLHF.

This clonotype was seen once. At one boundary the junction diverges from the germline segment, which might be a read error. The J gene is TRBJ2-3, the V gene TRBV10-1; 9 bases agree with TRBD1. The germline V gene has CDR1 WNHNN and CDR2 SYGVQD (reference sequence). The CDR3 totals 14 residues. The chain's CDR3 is CASSRPGTGTRLYF. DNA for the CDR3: TGTGCCAGCAGTCGTCCCGGGACAGGGACACGTCTGTATTTT.

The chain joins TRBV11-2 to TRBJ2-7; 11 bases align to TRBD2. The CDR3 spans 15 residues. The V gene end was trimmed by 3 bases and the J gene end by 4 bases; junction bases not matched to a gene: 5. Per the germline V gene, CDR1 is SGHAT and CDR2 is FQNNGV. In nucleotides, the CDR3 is TGTGCCAGCAGCTTCGAGCTAGCGGGAGGATACGAGCAGTACTTC. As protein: CASSFELAGGYEQYF.

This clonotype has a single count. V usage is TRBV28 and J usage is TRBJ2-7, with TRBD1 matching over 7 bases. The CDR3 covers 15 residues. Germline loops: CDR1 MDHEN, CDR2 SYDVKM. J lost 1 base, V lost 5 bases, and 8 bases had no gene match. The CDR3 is CASSISGTASYEQYF. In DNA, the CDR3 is TGTGCCAGCAGTATCTCGGGGACAGCTTCCTACGAGCAGTACTTC. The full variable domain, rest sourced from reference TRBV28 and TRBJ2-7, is DVKVTQSSRYLVKRTGEKVFLECVQDMDHENMFWYRQDPGLGLRLIYFSYDVKMKEKGDIPEGYSVSREKKERFSLILESASTNQTSMYLCASSISGTASYEQYFGPGTRLTVT.

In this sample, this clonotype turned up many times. CDR3: CASRTSGVPYEQYF. In DNA form, the CDR3 reads TGCGCCAGCCGGACTAGCGGGGTACCCTACGAGCAGTACTTC. The J gene is TRBJ2-7, the V gene TRBV10-2; the match to TRBD2 covers 12 bases. The CDR3 loop spans 14 amino acids. CDR1 and CDR2 from the germline V gene are WSHSY and SAAADI. With 8 bases clipped from V and 2 bases from J, the junction kept 4 bases outside the gene matches.

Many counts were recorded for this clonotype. The CDR3 DNA reads as TGTGCCAGCAGCCCCAGTTGGGGCAGGGGATTCGATGAGCAGTTCTTC. Translation: CASSPSWGRGFDEQFF. The rearrangement uses TRBV11-2 and TRBJ2-1; D perhaps matches TRBD1 (6 bases). CDR3 length: 16 residues. Germline V gene data show CDR1 as SGHAT and CDR2 as FQNNGV. V lost 5 bases and J lost 8, with 22 bases in between.

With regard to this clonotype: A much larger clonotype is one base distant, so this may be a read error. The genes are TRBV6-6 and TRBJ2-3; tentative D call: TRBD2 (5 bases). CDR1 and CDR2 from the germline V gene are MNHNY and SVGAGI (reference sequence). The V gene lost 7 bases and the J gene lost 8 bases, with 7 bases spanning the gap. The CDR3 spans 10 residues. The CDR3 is CASKGVTQYF. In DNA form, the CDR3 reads TGTGCCAGCAAGGGAGTTACGCAGTATTTT.

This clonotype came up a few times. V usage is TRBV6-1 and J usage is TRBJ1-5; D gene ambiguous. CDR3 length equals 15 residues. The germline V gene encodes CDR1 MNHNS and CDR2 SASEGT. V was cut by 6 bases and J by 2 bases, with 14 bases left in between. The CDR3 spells CASRGAVMGNQPQHF. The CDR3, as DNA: TGTGCCAGCAGAGGAGCAGTTATGGGCAATCAGCCCCAGCATTTT.

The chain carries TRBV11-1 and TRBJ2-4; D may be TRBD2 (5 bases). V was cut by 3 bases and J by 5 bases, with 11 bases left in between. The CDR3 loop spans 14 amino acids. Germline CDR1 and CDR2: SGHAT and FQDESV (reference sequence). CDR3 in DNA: TGTGCCAGCAGCTTTCGACCAGCGGAAAACATTCAGTACTTC. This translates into CASSFRPAENIQYF.